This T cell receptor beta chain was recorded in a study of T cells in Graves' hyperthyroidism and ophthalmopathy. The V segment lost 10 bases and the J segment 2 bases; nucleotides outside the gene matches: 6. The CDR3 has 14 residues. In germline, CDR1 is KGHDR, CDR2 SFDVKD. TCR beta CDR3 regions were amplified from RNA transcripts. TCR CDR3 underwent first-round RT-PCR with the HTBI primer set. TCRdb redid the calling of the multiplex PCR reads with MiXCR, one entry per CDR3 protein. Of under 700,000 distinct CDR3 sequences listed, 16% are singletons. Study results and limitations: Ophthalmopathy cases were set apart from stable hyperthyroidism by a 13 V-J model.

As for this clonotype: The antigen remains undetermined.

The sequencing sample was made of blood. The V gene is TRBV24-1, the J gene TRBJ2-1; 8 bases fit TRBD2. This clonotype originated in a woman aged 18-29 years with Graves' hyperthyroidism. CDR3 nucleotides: TGTGCCACAGATAGCGGGACCCCCTACAATGAGCAGTTCTTC. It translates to CATDSGTPYNEQFF.